Presented here are 20 T cell receptor beta chains from one specimen sequenced in a study of blood T cell repertoires in COVID-19. The repertoire was sequenced with immunoSEQ multiplex PCR; TCRdb's copy has only in-frame clones and lacks some. The sample lists under 250,000 clones; 80% to 90% were seen once. Specimen: peripheral blood. The receptors were gathered from a man in his sixties with acute or convalescent COVID-19.

The chain uses TRBV28 and TRBJ1-2; D is possibly TRBD1 (5 bases). V dropped 4 bases and J dropped 4 bases, with 16 bases sitting between them. The CDR3 consists of 15 residues. From germline, CDR1 is MDHEN and CDR2 SYDVKM. CDR3 coding DNA: TGTGCCAGCAGTTCCGGGGGAGGGCGGGCCTATGGCTACACCTTC. It encodes CASSSGGGRAYGYTF.

This clone turned up a few times. The rearrangement uses TRBV24-1 and TRBJ1-5, with TRBD1 identical over 9 bases. The CDR3 has 14 amino acids. Germline trimming cut 3 bases from V and 6 bases from J; bases unmatched to any gene: 2. The germline CDR1 and CDR2 sequences are KGHDR and SFDVKD. The CDR3 spells CATSDGQGTQPQHF. The CDR3 region has the DNA TGTGCCACCAGTGATGGACAGGGGACTCAGCCCCAGCATTTT.

CDR3 amino acids: CASSWRYQETQYF. The CDR3 nucleotides read TGTGCCAGCAGCTGGAGGTACCAAGAGACCCAGTACTTC. The rearrangement links TRBV7-2 to TRBJ2-5; tentative D call: TRBD2 (5 bases). The CDR3 covers 13 residues. Trimming left V 4 bases short and J 0 bases short, with 6 bases between. Germline V gene lookup returns CDR1 SGHTA and CDR2 FQGNSA.

This chain joins TRBV4-2 and TRBJ1-5; D remains unclear. Germline CDR1 is LGHNA and CDR2 is YNFKEQ. This CDR3 is built from 16 residues. Deletions cut 3 bases from V and 9 bases from J, with 21 bases between. CDR3 loop: CASSQTLGSRLWPQHF. The CDR3 DNA reads as TGTGCCAGCAGCCAGACCCTGGGCAGCCGGCTTTGGCCCCAGCATTTT.

This clone has more than one count but fewer than ten. The chain couples TRBV4-3 to TRBJ1-1; 9 bases align to TRBD1. V lost 4 bases to trimming and J lost 3 bases; unmatched junction nucleotides: 9. Germline V gives CDR1 LGHNA, CDR2 YSLEER. The CDR3 has 16 amino acids. The CDR3 region is CASSPNGQGFHTEAFF. The CDR3 DNA reads as TGCGCCAGCAGCCCAAACGGACAGGGGTTTCACACTGAAGCTTTCTTT.

This chain joins TRBV5-1 and TRBJ1-1, with 7 bases aligning to TRBD1. CDR3 length equals 14 residues. The V gene end was trimmed by 6 bases and the J gene end by 1 base; junction bases not matched to a gene: 6. Germline V lookup: CDR1 SGHRS, CDR2 YFSETQ. The CDR3 is CASTTGTANTEAFF. The CDR3 region has the DNA TGCGCCAGCACCACCGGGACAGCGAACACTGAAGCTTTCTTT.

CDR3 sequence (DNA): TGTGCCAGCAGCCAAGGCCGGAGGGGCTACACCTTC. This codes for CASSQGRRGYTF. The chain links TRBV3-1 (or the pseudogene TRBV3-2) to TRBJ1-2; D is undetermined. The CDR3 spans 12 residues. The ends were cut back, 1 base at V and 8 bases at J, with 8 bases in the middle. Germline-derived CDR1 and CDR2 are LGHDT and YNNKEL (reference sequence).

This clone was recorded only once. This sequence joins TRBV5-1 and TRBJ2-7, with D perhaps matching TRBD1 (6 bases). From germline, CDR1 is SGHRS and CDR2 YFSETQ. Trimming shortened V by 3 bases and J by 2 bases, and 21 bases separated the two germline ends. The CDR3 spans 17 residues. This CDR3 is CASSSDGVGTKPYEQYF. CDR3 in DNA: TGCGCCAGCAGCTCCGACGGCGTAGGGACAAAACCCTACGAGCAGTACTTC.

This chain uses TRBV4-3 with TRBJ2-6; no reliable D call. CDR1 and CDR2 from the germline V gene are LGHNA and YSLEER. V lost 0 bases to trimming and J lost 0 bases, with 6 bases between them. The CDR3 consists of 16 residues. CDR3 residues: CASSQDRSSGANVLTF. CDR3 coding DNA: TGCGCCAGCAGCCAAGATCGCAGCTCTGGGGCCAACGTCCTGACTTTC.

The V gene is TRBV7-9, the J gene TRBJ2-7, with a tentative D call TRBD1 (10 bases). The germline gives CDR1 SEHNR, CDR2 FQNEAQ (reference sequence). The V and J ends lost 7 bases and 0 bases respectively, with 25 bases between them. The CDR3 spans 18 residues. In nucleotides, the CDR3 is TGTGCCAGCACCTGGGACAGGGGTAGCGGGAGAGGCTCCTACGAGCAGTACTTC. Its protein is CASTWDRGSGRGSYEQYF.

The V and J genes are TRBV24-1 and TRBJ1-4; TRBD1 matches at 8 bases. The V gene's germline CDR1 is KGHDR and CDR2 SFDVKD. This CDR3 spans 15 amino acids. J lost 0 bases, V lost 5 bases, and 1 base had no gene match. CDR3 in amino acids: CATSATGATNEKLFF. The CDR3 coding sequence is TGTGCCACCAGTGCGACAGGGGCAACTAATGAAAAACTGTTTTTT.

The chain carries TRBV4-3 and TRBJ1-5; D is uncertain. CDR1 and CDR2 from the germline V gene are LGHNA and YSLEER. V lost 5 bases to trimming and J lost 0 bases, with 11 bases between them. The CDR3 sequence is 15 residues long. CDR3 amino acids: CASSRSLYSNQPQHF. As DNA, the CDR3 is TGCGCCAGCAGCAGGAGCTTGTATAGCAATCAGCCCCAGCATTTT.

The chain carries TRBV27 and TRBJ1-1; D gene uncertain. Looked up from germline, CDR1 is MNHEY and CDR2 is SMNVEV (reference sequence). V shed 5 bases and J shed 2 bases, with 12 bases lying between them. The CDR3 contains 14 residues. DNA for the CDR3: TGTGCCAGCAGTGGGCGGGCCTTTAACACTGAAGCTTTCTTT. This gives the protein CASSGRAFNTEAFF.

The gene calls are TRBV27 and TRBJ2-7, with TRBD1 matching over 8 bases. Germline V gene lookup returns CDR1 MNHEY and CDR2 SMNVEV (reference sequence). The CDR3 loop spans 16 amino acids. The V and J ends lost 5 bases and 1 base, in that order; junction bases with no gene match: 10. CDR3 in amino acids: CASSRITGGRSYEQYF. The CDR3 DNA reads TGTGCCAGCAGTCGCATCACAGGGGGACGTTCCTACGAGCAGTACTTC.

This rearrangement joins TRBV7-2 to TRBJ1-6, with D possibly being TRBD1 (5 bases). CDR1 is SGHTA, CDR2 FQGNSA, per germline. This CDR3 is built from 15 residues. V shed 4 bases and J shed 7 bases, with 14 bases lying between them. The DNA of the CDR3 is TGTGCCAGCAGCTCGGAGACAGCCAAGAATTCACCCCTCCACTTT. It is translated as CASSSETAKNSPLHF. The full variable domain, completed using reference TRBV7-2 and TRBJ1-6, is GAGVSQSPSNKVTEKGKDVELRCDPISGHTALYWYRQSLGQGLEFLIYFQGNSAPDKSGLPSDRFSAERTGGSVSTLTIQRTQQEDSAVYLCASSSETAKNSPLHFGNGTRLTVT.

This rearrangement joins TRBV2 to TRBJ2-7, with TRBD1 identical over 9 bases. Germline loops: CDR1 SNHLY, CDR2 FYNNEI. This CDR3 region has 18 residues. After removal of 6 bases from V and 5 bases from J, the junction contained 20 bases not matched to a gene. The CDR3 here is CASSEPSTGTGNVNEQYF. The CDR3, as DNA: TGTGCCAGCAGCGAACCGTCGACCGGGACAGGGAATGTCAACGAGCAGTACTTC.

The rearrangement uses TRBV5-1 and TRBJ2-1; 7 bases match TRBD2. The V segment lost 4 bases and the J segment 9 bases; nucleotides outside the gene matches: 10. The germline CDR1 and CDR2 sequences are SGHRS and YFSETQ. This CDR3 has 14 residues. The CDR3 loop is CASSVGLVLGEQFF. CDR3 bases: TGCGCCAGCAGCGTAGGACTAGTTTTAGGTGAGCAGTTCTTC.

The rearrangement links TRBV5-1 to TRBJ1-1; 11 bases align to TRBD1. The CDR3 has 14 amino acids. CDR1 SGHRS and CDR2 YFSETQ come from the germline V gene. Unmatched junction bases numbered 9, after V lost 4 bases and J lost 10 bases. CDR3 protein: CASSPGQGVKVAFF. The CDR3 nucleotides read TGCGCCAGCAGCCCGGGACAGGGGGTGAAGGTAGCTTTCTTT.

For this clone: This CDR3 is also generated by other DNA sequences in the sample. The chain is built from TRBV7-2 and TRBJ2-7, with TRBD2 identical over 12 bases. The V gene's germline CDR1 is SGHTA and CDR2 FQGNSA. With 5 bases clipped from V and 2 bases from J, the junction kept 4 bases outside the gene matches. The CDR3 has 15 residues. The CDR3 nucleotides read TGTGCCAGCAGCCCTAGGACTAGCGGGACCTACGAGCAGTACTTC. This encodes CASSPRTSGTYEQYF.

The chain employs TRBV2 and TRBJ1-4, with a tentative D call TRBD1 (6 bases). The germline CDR1 and CDR2 sequences are SNHLY and FYNNEI. The V gene lost 6 bases and the J gene lost 8 bases, with 19 bases spanning the gap. The CDR3 is made up of 15 amino acids. The CDR3 DNA reads TGTGCCAGCAGGGGATTTTTGGGGGCTGGAGAAAAACTGTTTTTT. As protein: CASRGFLGAGEKLFF. Together with reference TRBV2 and TRBJ1-4, the CDR3 gives the full variable domain: EPEVTQTPSHQVTQMGQEVILRCVPISNHLYFYWYRQILGQKVEFLVSFYNNEISEKSEIFDDQFSVERPDGSNFTLKIRSTKLEDSAMYFCASRGFLGAGEKLFFGSGTQLSVL.